Included here is one T cell receptor (beta chain) sequence, with context. It has no known antigen specificity. The sample holds no much larger clone one base away, and base qualities are not on file. The data derive from a study of response to subunit inactivated influenza vaccine (dated by TCRdb to the late 2010s). Some background on the complete study: Deep quantitative profiling of the T cell receptor repertoire was used in the study to follow responses to a trivalent subunit inactivated influenza vaccine.

The method behind the library was RT-PCR. Sequencing relied on an Illumina HiSeq 2500. Using fastp trimming at Q25 and MiXCR clonotype assembly, TCRdb reanalyzed the public sequencing data and kept in-frame beta chains. When rows share a CDR3 protein, they turn into one entry using the most common DNA and genes. In all, the sample holds hundreds of thousands of distinct CDR3 sequences, and about 14% of those were seen once. The ten largest clonotypes hold less than 9% of the sample. Inclusive of the bounding cysteine and phenylalanine, the CDR3 is 18 residues long. The sequence is cut down to CDR3 DNA, 54 bases in frame from base 1. CDR1 and CDR2 were assigned from the germline V gene as MGHRA and YSYEKL. The V end loses 2 bases and the J end loses 5 bases, and a stretch of 22 bases separates them. Here is what the overall study found, with its caveats: The authors proposed that each seasonal influenza vaccination may bring in only a limited number of new T cells.

The clonotype was recovered from a man aged 45-60 years who received an inactivated influenza vaccine. Donor details come from another sample of the same person, matched by shared clones. The chain is made from TRBV4-1 and TRBJ1-5; the D gene assignment is ambiguous. The specimen comprised PBMCs from blood, sampled roughly 15 days before vaccination. The nucleotide sequence reads as follows: TGCGCCAGCAGCCAATTTATTGTCAGGACGAGCAAAGATCAGCCCCAGCATTTT. Its protein is CASSQFIVRTSKDQPQHF.